This TCR beta chain was retrieved from a study of blood T cell repertoires in COVID-19. Germline assignment: CDR1 LNHDA and CDR2 SQIVND (reference sequence). With 0 bases removed from V and 5 bases from J, the gap between germline ends came to 5 bases. The CDR3 length is 14 residues. Study processing details: Amplifying reference gene primers gave estimates of nucleated cell counts. The table came from immunoSEQ multiplex PCR; TCRdb's copy has only in-frame clones and leaves some out. The V and J calls and clone size are taken from that table; D and trimming were inferred from the DNA. The profile shows approximately 90,000 clones, over 75% of them singletons.

The rearrangement uses TRBV19 and TRBJ1-6, with no clear D. The material sequenced was peripheral blood. This TCR was sampled from a man in his sixties with acute or convalescent COVID-19. The CDR3 is CASSIEENNSPLHF. CDR3 nucleotide sequence: TGTGCCAGTAGTATAGAAGAGAATAATTCACCCCTCCACTTT.